This record covers a single T cell receptor beta chain. Its antigen is unknown. This sample was taken from a study of T cell responses to AZD1222 COVID-19 vaccine. Study observations and caveats: Donors skewed white British and female; clonal diversity was possibly underestimated. Reportedly, close to half of spike-specific TCRs are directed against unmutated variant regions. Receipt of two AZD1222 doses was followed by a rise in Spike-specific TCR breadth and depth. CD4 TCRs covered the whole spike, strongest at regions 160-218 and 743-854.

Sequencing was performed with immunoSEQ multiplex PCR; in TCRdb, only in-frame clones are kept and a portion is missing. Here the sample spans about 120,000 clones, about 88% being singletons. This specimen was peripheral blood, taken on day 0 of AZD1222 vaccination. The clonotype comes from an adult in good health.

The CDR3 region has the DNA TGTGCCAGTAGGGCCGGCAGCTATGGCTACACCTTC. Protein product: CASRAGSYGYTF. This sequence joins TRBV19 and TRBJ1-2; D remains ambiguous. The V end was cut by 6 bases, the J end by 4 bases, with 9 bases between. This CDR3 spans 12 amino acids. Germline V gives CDR1 LNHDA, CDR2 SQIVND (reference sequence).